A selection of T cell receptor beta chains follows, all from one sample in a study of control samples from healthy donors and cancer patients. Data came from immunoSEQ multiplex PCR; TCRdb stores just in-frame clones and leaves some out. The sample consists of 160,000 or so clones, approximately 94% of them appearing once. Sequences were obtained from blood. Receptor source: a middle-aged woman in good health. Each CDR3 is given with its conserved first and last residue. A D gene is named only where the DNA matches it firmly. Clone size, where shown, is once, few, many, or a class for clones that have expanded.

-	TRBV6-5	-	TRBJ1-1	CASRAAGEAFF	TGTGCCAGCCGAGCTGCCGGTGAAGCTTTCTTT
-	TRBV12-3/TRBV12-4	-	TRBJ2-7	CASSLAGVGEQYF	TGTGCCAGCAGTTTAGCAGGGGTCGGCGAGCAGTACTTC
TRBD1	TRBV25-1	-	TRBJ2-5	CASSQRTGGEGKTQYF	TGTGCCAGCAGTCAACGGACAGGGGGCGAGGGTAAGACCCAGTACTTC
TRBD2	TRBV5-1	-	TRBJ2-1	CASSLGSGSSDEQFF	TGCGCCAGCAGCTTGGGAAGCGGGAGTTCGGATGAGCAGTTCTTC
-	TRBV5-6	-	TRBJ1-5	CASSTHVYSNQPQHF	TGTGCCAGCAGCACACACGTATATAGCAATCAGCCCCAGCATTTT
TRBD1	TRBV6-6	-	TRBJ1-6	CASSYTGTGGSPLHF	TGTGCCAGCAGTTACACCGGGACAGGGGGTTCACCCCTCCACTTT
-	TRBV30	-	TRBJ1-5	CAWSYQGNQPQHF	TGTGCCTGGAGTTATCAGGGGAATCAGCCCCAGCATTTT
-	TRBV2	-	TRBJ1-1	CASQMYTGSTEAFF	TGTGCCAGCCAGATGTATACAGGCTCCACTGAAGCTTTCTTT
TRBD1	TRBV29-1	-	TRBJ1-1	CSVEVRGFGEATEAFF	TGCAGCGTTGAAGTCAGGGGGTTTGGTGAGGCCACTGAAGCTTTCTTT
-	TRBV6-5	-	TRBJ2-5	CASKKLRAPGETQYF	TGTGCCAGCAAAAAACTCCGGGCCCCTGGAGAGACCCAGTACTTC
-	TRBV6-5	-	TRBJ1-5	CASSYGFRQPQHF	TGTGCCAGCAGTTACGGGTTTCGACAGCCCCAGCATTTT
-	TRBV6-6	once	TRBJ1-5	CASSYEWSQPQHF	TGTGCCAGCAGTTACGAGTGGTCTCAGCCCCAGCATTTT
-	TRBV11-2	-	TRBJ1-6	CASSLGGQINSPLHF	TGTGCCAGCAGCTTAGGGGGACAAATCAATTCACCCCTCCACTTT
TRBD1	TRBV4-1	-	TRBJ2-7	CASSQNSGTGRYEQYF	TGCGCCAGCAGCCAAAACTCCGGGACAGGTCGCTACGAGCAGTACTTC
TRBD2	TRBV29-1	-	TRBJ2-1	CSVDGALAGHFNEQFF	TGCAGCGTGGACGGGGCTCTAGCGGGACACTTCAATGAGCAGTTCTTC
TRBD2	TRBV29-1	-	TRBJ2-1	CSVEDRDSGSPFYNEQFF	TGCAGCGTTGAAGATCGGGATAGCGGGAGTCCATTCTACAATGAGCAGTTCTTC
-	TRBV5-1	-	TRBJ1-1	CASSLVAGLSWNTEAFF	TGCGCCAGCAGCTTGGTTGCGGGGTTATCTTGGAACACTGAAGCTTTCTTT
-	TRBV7-2	-	TRBJ2-5	CASSLTWGEETQYF	TGTGCCAGCAGCTTAACTTGGGGGGAGGAGACCCAGTACTTC
-	TRBV5-6	-	TRBJ1-3	CASSRTGARGNTIYF	TGTGCCAGCAGCAGGACCGGGGCGAGGGGAAACACCATATATTTT
-	TRBV18	-	TRBJ1-1	CASSPITGQNTEAFF	TGTGCCAGCTCACCAATAACGGGACAGAACACTGAAGCTTTCTTT
-	TRBV18	once	TRBJ2-6	CASSRSSGANVLTF	TGTGCCAGCTCACGGAGCTCTGGGGCCAACGTCCTGACTTTC
TRBD1	TRBV6-6	-	TRBJ1-2	CASSYPGTDNYGYTF	TGTGCCAGCAGTTACCCCGGGACAGATAACTATGGCTACACCTTC
TRBD1	TRBV29-1	-	TRBJ1-5	CSVRQGFGGNQPQHF	TGCAGCGTTCGACAGGGGTTCGGCGGCAATCAGCCCCAGCATTTT
-	TRBV27	-	TRBJ1-2	CASSLSRRNYGYTF	TGTGCCAGCAGTTTATCGAGGCGGAACTATGGCTACACCTTC
-	TRBV24-1	-	TRBJ2-1	CATSSRELNNEQFF	TGTGCCACCAGTAGTAGGGAGTTGAACAATGAGCAGTTCTTC
-	TRBV25-1	-	TRBJ2-1	CATQRGEQFF	TGTGCCACCCAGCGTGGGGAGCAGTTCTTC
-	TRBV2	-	TRBJ2-3	CASSELIGGRRDTQYF	TGTGCCAGCAGTGAGCTAATCGGGGGTAGGAGAGATACGCAGTATTTT
-	TRBV6-5	-	TRBJ1-2	CASSSLPLGNYGYTF	TGTGCCAGCAGTTCCCTGCCCCTGGGAAACTATGGCTACACCTTC
TRBD2	TRBV5-6	-	TRBJ2-3	CASSWEGLSTDTQYF	TGTGCCAGCAGCTGGGAGGGCCTTAGCACAGATACGCAGTATTTT
-	TRBV4-1	-	TRBJ1-1	CASSQDRYKMNTEAFF	TGCGCCAGCAGCCAAGATAGGTACAAGATGAACACTGAAGCTTTCTTT
TRBD2	TRBV28	-	TRBJ2-1	CASSFPGIAGTISEQFF	TGTGCCAGCAGTTTCCCGGGTATAGCGGGGACTATCAGTGAGCAGTTCTTC
TRBD2	TRBV13	once	TRBJ2-5	CASSSRTSGYQETQYF	TGTGCCAGCAGCTCCAGGACTAGCGGGTATCAAGAGACCCAGTACTTC